This T cell receptor (beta chain) was sequenced in a study of T cell clonality in common variable immunodeficiency (dated by TCRdb to the mid-2010s). CVID samples and control samples contributed equivalent amounts of genomic DNA as sequencing input. For every sample, a 60 bp segment covering the rearranged TCRbeta CDR3 region was amplified and then sequenced. The immunoSEQ assay, a bias-corrected multiplex PCR combined with high-throughput sequencing, was used for TCRbeta amplification. The authors processed their data as follows. Every unique nucleotide sequence counted as a clone and was annotated with V, D and J genes, copy number and frequency. Sequences were labeled productive if in frame, and non-productive if out of frame or containing stop codons. As previously described, Shannon's entropy was used to calculate clonality. The predicted amino acid sequences of productive clones were used to derive mean CDR3 Kyte-Doolittle hydropathy. Hierarchical clustering of scaled V gene usage was performed with the R hclust function using Manhattan distance and complete linkage. Sharing of clones by CDR3 amino acid sequence was evaluated through resampling of 12 repertoires per group over 100 rounds. Repertoires were searched for fewer than 85 published EBV-specific and a few hundred published CMV-specific TCRbeta sequences. After a couple of CVID samples that produced fewer than 10,000 sequences were dropped from the analysis, some 42 CVID repertoires remained. TCRdb retrieved this table from immuneACCESS and kept in-frame rearrangements only. Not all clones are present; in checked studies, unresolved V genes account for under half, and no reason is known for the remainder. V, J and clone size were drawn from that table, and D and trimming were deduced from the DNA. The table puts under 35,000 clones in this sample, none counted just once. In total, the top ten clones hold around 5.9% of the sample.

V is clipped by 2 bases and J by 0 bases, and the sequence between their germline boundaries is 4 bases long. CDR1 and CDR2 (SEHNR, FQNEAQ) derive from the germline V gene (reference sequence). From its cysteine to its phenylalanine, the CDR3 spans 13 amino acids. The DNA covers only part of the CDR3, 30 bases in frame from base 1. Standard criteria were used to diagnose CVID, namely serum IgG, IgA and/or IgM reduced below the normal range together with specific antibody deficiency. The CVID group comprised some 43 subjects, 15 or so female and roughly 30 male, aged roughly 9 to 65 years with a mean age of approximately 42. Most of the CVID patients and most of the healthy controls were of Caucasian heritage. At the time of study participation, every CVID subject had been on replacement immunoglobulin therapy for at least one year. No CVID subject was ill or taking immunomodulatory or immunosuppressive medication when blood was collected. Heparinized peripheral whole blood samples of roughly 5 to 8.5 ml were obtained from each donor. TCRbeta CDR3 repertoires were sequenced from genomic DNA of adults with common variable immune deficiency (CVID) and healthy adult controls. Diluted blood was subjected to density centrifugation over Hypaque 1077 or Ficoll-Paque for isolation of peripheral blood mononuclear cells. Genomic DNA was extracted from unsorted mononuclear cells by Qiagen column purification or by a centrifugation-based method.

The paper's findings and limits, for the study overall: CVID TCRbeta sequences reportedly showed fewer deletions and N-nucleotide insertions and lacked highly modified clones with 13 or more V deletions. According to the authors, figuring out what caused the increased clonality in CVID would require sequencing the repertoires of T cell subpopulations. Even though DNA input was equal, the average per sample came to some 90,000 unique sequences for controls compared with roughly 30,000 for CVID samples. TCRbeta clonality was higher in CVID subjects than in healthy controls (t-test p = 0.018), and the increase was most characteristic of about a third of subjects. CVID subjects shared fewer TCRbeta clones with each other than healthy controls did (p < 0.0001). Differences among patients in the CVID cohort limited the correlations between repertoire features and clinical complications.

This clone has more than one count but fewer than ten. Its antigen is still unknown. Read sequence stops 3 residues before the CDR3 end, and the germline J gene provides the missing end. The rearrangement joined TRBV7-9 to TRBJ1-1; the D gene cannot be resolved reliably. The clonotype comes from a human donor with common variable immunodeficiency. Sequenced input: peripheral blood mononuclear cells. The CDR3 protein is CASSLSVNTEAFF. The part of the CDR3 DNA that was read is TGTGCCAGCAGCTTATCCGTGAACACTGAA.